Following are 14 T cell receptor beta chains from one sample sequenced in a study of brain T cells in children with intractable seizures. Assay used: immunoSEQ multiplex PCR; TCRdb lists only in-frame clones, some missing. The sample has roughly 80,000 clones, under 95% seen once. Sample: peripheral blood, taken at surgery. The receptors originated from a girl aged 2-9 years with Rasmussen encephalitis and intractable seizures.

This clone was observed a few times. V gene TRBV28 combines with J gene TRBJ2-2, with TRBD2 as a possible D gene (6 bases). The CDR3 extends over 16 amino acids. Germline CDR1 reads MDHEN; CDR2 reads SYDVKM. The germline V and J ends were trimmed by 2 bases and 7 bases, with 17 bases remaining between them. CDR3 DNA sequence: TGTGCCAGCAGTTTAGATCCGCGGGGAGGTGGCGGGGAGCTGTTTTTT. This sequence encodes CASSLDPRGGGGELFF.

V and J are TRBV5-5 and TRBJ2-5; tentative D call: TRBD2 (6 bases). Germline assignment: CDR1 SGHKS and CDR2 YYEKEE (reference sequence). Trimming cost V 1 base and J 7 bases, with 11 bases left between them. This CDR3 comprises 13 residues. The CDR3 DNA reads as TGTGCCAGCAGCTTGAGACTGGGGGGGACCCAGTACTTC. Its protein is CASSLRLGGTQYF.

The chain employs TRBV6-5 and TRBJ1-6, with D hard to call. V was trimmed by 6 bases and J by 16 bases, leaving 19 bases between them. Germline V lookup: CDR1 MNHEY, CDR2 SVGAGI. The length of the CDR3 is 13 residues. The CDR3 here is CASSLSGGQPLHF. CDR3 sequence (DNA): TGTGCCAGCAGCCTTTCGGGCGGCCAGCCTCTCCACTTT.

This clone was seen once. The rearrangement links TRBV28 to TRBJ1-3; D might be TRBD1 (6 bases). The CDR3 covers 18 residues. Germline assignment: CDR1 MDHEN and CDR2 SYDVKM. Trimming removed 4 bases at V and 4 bases at J, with 23 bases between. CDR3 in DNA: TGTGCCAGCAGTTCAATGATCAGCGGGGGCTTGGCCGGAAACACCATATATTTT. This codes for CASSSMISGGLAGNTIYF. Using reference TRBV28 and TRBJ1-3 for the parts outside the CDR3, the full variable domain is DVKVTQSSRYLVKRTGEKVFLECVQDMDHENMFWYRQDPGLGLRLIYFSYDVKMKEKGDIPEGYSVSREKKERFSLILESASTNQTSMYLCASSSMISGGLAGNTIYFGEGSWLTVV.

The CDR3 sequence: CASSQDRAPYEQYF. Here the CDR3 DNA reads TGTGCCAGCAGCCAAGACAGAGCCCCCTACGAGCAGTACTTC. The chain combines TRBV5-4 with TRBJ2-7; D is perhaps TRBD1 (5 bases). Trimming removed 4 bases at V and 2 bases at J, with 13 bases between. There are 14 residues in the CDR3. Germline V CDR1 and CDR2: SGHNT, YYREEE (reference sequence). Complete variable domain (other parts from reference TRBV5-4 and TRBJ2-7): ETGVTQSPTHLIKTRGQQVTLRCSSQSGHNTVSWYQQALGQGPQFIFQYYREEENGRGNFPPRFSGLQFPNYSSELNVNALELDDSALYLCASSQDRAPYEQYFGPGTRLTVT.

The chain employs TRBV12-5 and TRBJ1-1; D is perhaps TRBD1 (5 bases). Trimming cost V 4 bases and J 11 bases, with 14 bases left between them. Germline V CDR1 and CDR2: LGHNT, FRNRAP. There are 12 residues in the CDR3. The CDR3 reads CASGSPQDGAFF. The CDR3 DNA follows: TGTGCTAGTGGTTCCCCACAGGACGGCGCTTTCTTT. Filled out from reference TRBV12-5 and TRBJ1-1, the complete variable domain reads DARVTQTPRHKVTEMGQEVTMRCQPILGHNTVFWYRQTMMQGLELLAYFRNRAPLDDSGMPKDRFSAEMPDATLATLKIQPSEPRDSAVYFCASGSPQDGAFFGQGTRLTVV.

This rearrangement joins TRBV10-2 to TRBJ2-5; 10 bases line up with TRBD2. The CDR3 totals 14 residues. The germline CDR1 and CDR2 sequences are WSHSY and SAAADI. The trim removed 7 bases at V and 5 bases at J, leaving 7 bases unmatched. The DNA for the CDR3 is TGCGCCAGCACCCAAGCGGGAGGGCTTGAGACCCAGTACTTC. Translation gives CASTQAGGLETQYF.

V is TRBV6-1 and J is TRBJ2-4; no firm D call. The V end lost 2 bases, the J end lost 0 bases, and 20 bases lay between the germline ends. This CDR3 comprises 19 residues. Germline CDR1 is MNHNS and CDR2 is SASEGT. As DNA, the CDR3 is TGTGCCAGCAGTGAAATGAATATGGTGCCTGGATTAGCCAAAAACATTCAGTACTTC. Amino acids: CASSEMNMVPGLAKNIQYF.

The chain recombines TRBV6-1 with TRBJ2-5, with 10 bases matching TRBD2. Germline CDR1 MNHNS, CDR2 SASEGT. Trimming removed 1 base from V and 5 bases from J; junction bases left unmatched: 4. This CDR3 is 15 amino acids long. CDR3 amino acids: CASSEVAGGRETQYF. The CDR3 region has the DNA TGTGCCAGCAGTGAAGTAGCGGGAGGCCGGGAGACCCAGTACTTC.

V gene TRBV9 combines with J gene TRBJ2-1, with TRBD2 identical over 7 bases. In germline, CDR1 is SGDLS, CDR2 YYNGEE. The CDR3 contains 17 residues. Trimming removed 4 bases from V and 0 bases from J; junction bases left unmatched: 10. The CDR3 protein is CASSSEPGLNSYNEQFF. CDR3 nucleotides: TGTGCCAGCAGCTCGGAGCCGGGACTAAACTCCTACAATGAGCAGTTCTTC.

This clone came up a few times. The chain has TRBV7-9 and TRBJ2-2, with 13 bases identical to TRBD2. This CDR3 region has 17 residues. The V and J ends lost 1 base and 7 bases, in that order; junction bases with no gene match: 6. Germline-derived CDR1 and CDR2 are SEHNR and FQNEAQ (reference sequence). The DNA of the CDR3 is TGTGCCAGCAGCTTAGGAAGGACTAGCGGGAGCGGCGGGGAGCTGTTTTTT. It yields the protein CASSLGRTSGSGGELFF.

This chain uses TRBV5-5 with TRBJ2-7; D is perhaps TRBD2 (6 bases). The CDR3 is made up of 16 amino acids. CDR1 is SGHKS, CDR2 YYEKEE, per germline (reference sequence). Trimming stripped 0 bases from V and 3 bases from J, with 16 bases between. The CDR3 sequence: CASSLEGWTGGYEQYF. The CDR3 DNA reads as TGTGCCAGCAGCTTGGAAGGGTGGACCGGGGGCTACGAGCAGTACTTC.

The rearrangement joins TRBV6-5 to TRBJ2-7, with 8 bases fitting TRBD1. Germline CDR1 and CDR2: MNHEY and SVGAGI. CDR3 length equals 14 residues. V gave up 7 bases and J gave up 0 bases; unmatched junction bases: 5. The DNA for the CDR3 is TGTGCCAGCACGATACAGGGGGACTCCTACGAGCAGTACTTC. Protein: CASTIQGDSYEQYF.

The V and J genes are TRBV6-5 and TRBJ1-2, with D tentatively TRBD1 (5 bases). Between the trimmed V and J ends, which lost 7 bases and 4 bases, there was a span of 16 bases. The CDR3 runs 14 residues. Germline CDR1 MNHEY, CDR2 SVGAGI. CDR3 protein: CASTSGTALYGYTF. The CDR3 region has the DNA TGTGCCAGCACTTCCGGGACGGCACTCTATGGCTACACCTTC.